The 14 T cell receptor beta chains in this list originate from one sample, sequenced in a study of blood T cell repertoires in COVID-19. TCRdb keeps only in-frame clones here, not all; method: immunoSEQ multiplex PCR. The data show about 160,000 clones, 80% to 90% seen once. The sequencing input was peripheral blood. The source of these receptors is a human donor in a cohort sampled during active COVID-19.

The chain has TRBV20-1 and TRBJ2-5, with 12 bases aligning to TRBD2. CDR1 DFQATT and CDR2 SNEGSKA come from the germline V gene (reference sequence). CDR3 size: 15 residues. V was pared by 3 bases and J by 5 bases, with 7 bases of the junction left unmatched. CDR3 sequence reads: CSASPSGGAVETQYF. The CDR3 region has the DNA TGCAGTGCTAGTCCTAGCGGGGGGGCGGTTGAGACCCAGTACTTC.

The gene calls are TRBV20-1 and TRBJ2-5; D gene unclear. The germline V and J ends were trimmed by 6 bases and 0 bases, with 2 bases remaining between them. Germline V gene lookup returns CDR1 DFQATT and CDR2 SNEGSKA (reference sequence). This CDR3 is built from 10 residues. Here the CDR3 DNA reads TGCAGTGCCTACCAAGAGACCCAGTACTTC. This gives the protein CSAYQETQYF.

V gene TRBV4-3 combines with J gene TRBJ1-2; TRBD1 aligns across 8 bases. V lost 8 bases to trimming and J lost 2 bases; unmatched junction nucleotides: 7. Per germline, CDR1 LGHNA and CDR2 YSLEER. The CDR3 has 14 residues. In nucleotides, the CDR3 is TGCGCCAGCTCCAGGCAGGGGGCGAACTATGGCTACACCTTC. Translating it yields CASSRQGANYGYTF.

This chain connects TRBV7-9 to TRBJ1-3; D is uncertain. V lost 4 bases and J lost 0, with 10 bases in between. CDR1 is SEHNR and CDR2 is FQNEAQ in the germline V gene (reference sequence). The CDR3 sequence is 15 residues long. CDR3: CASSSPGASGNTIYF. The CDR3 DNA reads as TGTGCCAGCAGCTCTCCGGGAGCCTCTGGAAACACCATATATTTT.

The count of this clone is one. The chain is built from TRBV7-2 and TRBJ1-4, with a possible D match to TRBD1 (5 bases). This CDR3 has 14 amino acids. The ends were cut back, 1 base at V and 8 bases at J, with 11 bases in the middle. CDR1 SGHTA and CDR2 FQGNSA come from the germline V gene. This chain's CDR3 is CASSLGGTREKLFF. CDR3 in DNA: TGTGCCAGCAGCTTAGGAGGGACTCGGGAAAAACTGTTTTTT.

This chain connects TRBV6-2 or TRBV6-3 to TRBJ2-3; 16 bases are shared with TRBD2. With V trimmed by 2 bases and J by 4 bases, 12 bases remained unmatched. CDR1 is MNHEY and CDR2 is SVGEGT in the germline V gene. This CDR3 region has 20 residues. CDR3 loop: CASSYRGLAGGPSVADTQYF. In nucleotides, the CDR3 is TGTGCCAGCAGTTACAGGGGACTAGCGGGAGGGCCGTCGGTTGCAGATACGCAGTATTTT.

This clone was recorded at least ten times. V gene TRBV7-2 combines with J gene TRBJ2-1; a possible D gene is TRBD1 (6 bases). Germline-derived CDR1 and CDR2 are SGHTA and FQGNSA. V was cut by 5 bases and J by 12 bases, with 14 bases left in between. This CDR3 contains 12 residues. CDR3 sequence reads: CASSKGVGRQFF. The CDR3 nucleotides read TGTGCCAGCAGCAAGGGGGTAGGTCGGCAGTTCTTC.

The rearrangement uses TRBV4-3 and TRBJ2-3, with D possibly TRBD2 on 6 matching bases. V was cut by 2 bases and J by 5 bases, with 17 bases left in between. CDR3 length: 16 amino acids. Germline V gene sequence: CDR1 LGHNA, CDR2 YSLEER. CDR3 residues: CASSQTGALGGDTQYF. The CDR3, as DNA: TGCGCCAGCAGCCAAACGGGAGCTCTCGGCGGAGATACGCAGTATTTT.

As DNA, the CDR3 is TGTGCCAGCAGCCCCAGGATGTCCGGAAACACCATATATTTT. Its protein is CASSPRMSGNTIYF. The rearrangement joins TRBV7-2 to TRBJ1-3; D ambiguous. Per the germline V gene, CDR1 is SGHTA and CDR2 is FQGNSA. The CDR3 totals 14 residues. V lost 5 bases and J lost 4, with 12 bases in between. Together with reference TRBV7-2 and TRBJ1-3, the CDR3 gives the full variable domain: GAGVSQSPSNKVTEKGKDVELRCDPISGHTALYWYRQSLGQGLEFLIYFQGNSAPDKSGLPSDRFSAERTGGSVSTLTIQRTQQEDSAVYLCASSPRMSGNTIYFGEGSWLTVV.

This rearrangement joins TRBV7-9 to TRBJ2-7; TRBD2 matches at 10 bases. Germline assignment: CDR1 SEHNR and CDR2 FQNEAQ (reference sequence). The CDR3 has 17 residues. After removal of 1 base from V and 3 bases from J, the junction contained 9 bases not matched to a gene. The CDR3 DNA reads TGTGCCAGCAGCTTAGTTCCAGCGGGGGGGCATATCTACGAGCAGTACTTC. This translates into CASSLVPAGGHIYEQYF.

This clone has a single count. The chain joins TRBV9 to TRBJ2-2; no definite D call. Germline V gene sequence: CDR1 SGDLS, CDR2 YYNGEE. Trimming took 1 base from V and 1 from J, leaving 5 bases between them. This CDR3 region has 14 residues. DNA of the CDR3: TGTGCCAGCAGCGTATCCCTGAACACCGGGGAGCTGTTTTTT. This codes for CASSVSLNTGELFF.

The CDR3 reads CAISLAGVREQFF. The CDR3 coding sequence is TGTGCCATCAGTCTAGCGGGAGTTCGAGAGCAGTTCTTC. The rearrangement links TRBV10-3 to TRBJ2-1; 10 bases fit TRBD2. The CDR3 length is 13 residues. J gave up 10 bases and V 5 bases, and 5 bases lay outside the gene matches. Germline-derived CDR1 and CDR2 are ENHRY and SYGVKD.

The chain employs TRBV7-3 and TRBJ2-7; the match to TRBD2 covers 7 bases. The CDR3 sequence is 15 residues long. V was clipped by 3 bases and J by 4 bases; unmatched bases: 9. Germline loops: CDR1 SGHTA, CDR2 FQGTGA. The CDR3: CASSLVAGAWYEQYF. The CDR3 nucleotides read TGTGCCAGCAGCTTGGTGGCGGGAGCATGGTACGAGCAGTACTTC.

V is TRBV7-9 and J is TRBJ2-3; 9 nucleotides match TRBD2. The J segment lost 4 bases and the V segment lost 5 bases, leaving 10 bases of the junction unmatched. From germline, CDR1 is SEHNR and CDR2 FQNEAQ (reference sequence). The CDR3 sequence is 16 residues long. The CDR3 protein is CASSSWRGRAADTQYF. In DNA, the CDR3 is TGTGCCAGCAGCAGTTGGCGCGGGAGGGCGGCAGATACGCAGTATTTT. The full variable domain, rest sourced from reference TRBV7-9 and TRBJ2-3, is DTGVSQNPRHKITKRGQNVTFRCDPISEHNRLYWYRQTLGQGPEFLTYFQNEAQLEKSRLLSDRFSAERPKGSFSTLEIQRTEQGDSAMYLCASSSWRGRAADTQYFGPGTRLTVL.